This T cell receptor (beta chain) was sequenced in a study of CD8 T cells in Susac syndrome. The V gene lost 6 bases and the J gene lost 0 bases, with 15 bases spanning the gap. The V gene's germline CDR1 is SGDLS and CDR2 YYNGEE. CDR3 size: 15 residues. CD8+ and CD4+ T cells taken from blood had their TCR beta sequenced. Purification of the CD8+ and CD4+ T cells relied on negative isolation, and TEMRA cells underwent FACS enrichment. Random hexamers served to reverse transcribe about 0.45 to 1 ug RNA. With immunoSEQ multiplex PCR, TCR beta CDR3 was amplified across 54 Vbeta and 13 Jbeta. From the immunoSEQ multiplex PCR reads, TCRdb called clonotypes with MiXCR, one entry per CDR3 protein. The repertoire has more than 55,000 distinct CDR3 sequences, just under 95% of them found once; the top ten carry 0.24%.

The sequenced sample consisted of CD8+ T cells from PBMCs. The receptor's source is a human donor in good health. The rearrangement links TRBV9 to TRBJ1-1; no clear D gene. CDR3 protein: CASTKAGAMNTEAFF. The DNA of the CDR3 is TGTGCCAGCACCAAGGCAGGCGCCATGAACACTGAAGCTTTCTTT.